The 24 T cell receptor beta chains given below trace back to one sample, sequenced in a study of HIV-infected patients and healthy controls (dated by TCRdb to 2013 to 2014). Since whole blood was used without any cell fractionation, the repertoire reflected all peripheral T cells in unsorted form. The library relied on 5' RACE. The sample was run on an Illumina MiSeq. Using SuperScript III with primers targeting the alpha and beta constant regions, 500 ng of RNA was reverse transcribed. Alpha and beta chain libraries were generated separately via chain-specific third strand synthesis with multiplexing indices. TCRdb redid the processing of the public reads, applying fastp at Q25 and MiXCR, and retained in-frame beta chains. Every CDR3 protein is listed once, alongside the most common genes and DNA of its rows. The sample table lists under 20,000 distinct CDR3 sequences, under 9.5% of them with a count of one. The leading ten clones occupy 5% to 6.5% of the sample.

Source material: blood. Receptor source: an adult in good health.

This clonotype was observed at least ten times. The CDR3 here is CASSSRQGGYSNQPQHF. The CDR3 DNA reads as TGCGCCAGCAGTAGCCGACAGGGGGGATATAGCAATCAGCCCCAGCATTTT. The J gene is TRBJ1-5, the V gene TRBV10-2; 9 positions agree with TRBD1. Germline V gene lookup returns CDR1 WSHSY and CDR2 SAAADI. The CDR3 is made up of 17 amino acids. The trim removed 5 bases at V and 0 bases at J, leaving 8 bases unmatched.

This clonotype was counted at least ten times. This chain links TRBV7-6 with TRBJ2-5; 7 bases agree with TRBD2. Trimming at V came to 4 bases and at J to 4 bases, leaving 9 bases not matched to a gene. CDR1 and CDR2 (germline): SGHVS, FNYEAQ. The CDR3 runs 15 residues. CDR3 sequence: CASSSKAGLLETQYF. The CDR3 nucleotides read TGTGCCAGCAGCTCGAAAGCGGGACTTTTAGAGACCCAGTACTTC. Combining the CDR3 with reference TRBV7-6 and TRBJ2-5 gives the whole variable domain GAGVSQSPRYKVTKRGQDVALRCDPISGHVSLYWYRQALGQGPEFLTYFNYEAQQDKSGLPNDRFSAERPEGSISTLTIQRTEQRDSAMYRCASSSKAGLLETQYFGPGTRLLVL.

The V call is TRBV5-1, the J call TRBJ2-7; D is possibly TRBD1 (5 bases). Germline V gives CDR1 SGHRS, CDR2 YFSETQ. V lost 0 bases and J 4 bases, leaving 14 bases between the germline ends. CDR3 length equals 15 residues. CDR3 residues: CASSLVERGSYEQYF. CDR3 DNA: TGCGCCAGCAGCTTGGTGGAAAGGGGTTCGTACGAGCAGTACTTC.

This clonotype was seen at least ten times. The V and J genes are TRBV9 and TRBJ2-5, with 14 bases identical to TRBD2. Germline loops: CDR1 SGDLS, CDR2 YYNGEE. The V gene end was trimmed by 4 bases and the J gene end by 4 bases; junction bases not matched to a gene: 3. CDR3 length: 15 residues. CDR3 in DNA: TGTGCCAGCAGCCTTGGACTAGCGGGAGGAGAGACCCAGTACTTC. Translated: CASSLGLAGGETQYF.

In its sample, this clonotype was seen many times. This chain joins TRBV29-1 and TRBJ2-3, with TRBD2 matching over 10 bases. V lost 3 bases, J lost 1 base, and 1 base stayed unmatched. CDR1 SQVTM and CDR2 ANQGSEA come from the germline V gene. The CDR3 contains 14 residues. The CDR3 here is CSVDGTSGTDTQYF. CDR3 in DNA: TGCAGCGTTGACGGGACTAGCGGCACAGATACGCAGTATTTT.

There are many counts of this clonotype. V is TRBV5-1 and J is TRBJ1-2; D remains ambiguous. Germline values: CDR1 SGHRS, CDR2 YFSETQ. V was trimmed by 5 bases and J by 1 base, leaving 12 bases between them. CDR3 length equals 14 residues. CDR3 bases: TGCGCCAGCAGGAATCCGGGAGGTAACTATGGCTACACCTTC. Residues: CASRNPGGNYGYTF.

There are a few counts of this clonotype. The chain recombines TRBV20-1 with TRBJ2-7, with TRBD2 as a possible D gene (6 bases). Germline CDR1 and CDR2: DFQATT and SNEGSKA (reference sequence). Trimming shortened V by 5 bases and J by 1 base, and 15 bases separated the two germline ends. The length of the CDR3 is 14 residues. CDR3 nucleotides: TGCAGTGCTTTACCTAGCGATAATTCCTACGAGCAGTACTTC. Translation: CSALPSDNSYEQYF.

The CDR3 DNA is TGTGCCAGCAGTCTAGGGGGAGAATCCCTGTACGTC. Protein: CASSLGGESLYV. This chain links TRBV6-1 with TRBJ2-7, with a tentative D call TRBD1 (6 bases). V was trimmed by 5 bases and J by 12 bases, leaving 17 bases between them. Germline assignment: CDR1 MNHNS and CDR2 SASEGT. The CDR3 is 12 amino acids.

This clonotype has ten or more counts. The chain couples TRBV29-1 to TRBJ2-1; 7 nucleotides match TRBD2. J was trimmed by 7 bases and V by 3 bases; bases with no gene match: 3. CDR1 SQVTM and CDR2 ANQGSEA come from the germline V gene. The CDR3 covers 12 residues. CDR3 nucleotide sequence: TGCAGCGTTGAGGGGGGGGGGAATGAGCAGTTCTTC. Protein sequence: CSVEGGGNEQFF.

This clonotype occurred a few times. The chain couples TRBV5-1 to TRBJ2-1; TRBD2 is a possible D gene (5 bases). The CDR3 covers 15 residues. Trimming removed 4 bases from V and 3 bases from J, with 14 bases in between. Looked up from germline, CDR1 is SGHRS and CDR2 is YFSETQ. The CDR3 coding sequence is TGCGCCAGCAGCCACGGACTCCCCGTCTACAATGAGCAGTTCTTC. Translating gives CASSHGLPVYNEQFF.

This clonotype has at least ten counts. The chain recombines TRBV2 with TRBJ2-3; 12 bases line up with TRBD2. The J segment lost 4 bases and the V segment lost 0 bases, leaving 5 bases of the junction unmatched. From germline, CDR1 is SNHLY and CDR2 FYNNEI. The CDR3 extends over 17 amino acids. The CDR3 region has the DNA TGTGCCAGCAGTGAAGCCCCCCCTAGCGGGAGGGCAGATACGCAGTATTTT. Protein: CASSEAPPSGRADTQYF.

This clonotype was seen many times. The V and J genes are TRBV2 and TRBJ2-3, with TRBD1 matching 8 bases. With 6 bases clipped from V and 2 bases from J, the junction kept 7 bases outside the gene matches. The V gene's germline CDR1 is SNHLY and CDR2 FYNNEI. This CDR3 has 15 residues. CDR3 residues: CASSAQGAITDTQYF. As DNA, the CDR3 is TGTGCCAGCAGCGCTCAGGGGGCAATCACAGATACGCAGTATTTT.

J is TRBJ2-3 and V is TRBV5-5; 7 positions agree with TRBD1. The CDR3 spans 18 residues. The trim removed 0 bases at V and 2 bases at J, leaving 12 bases unmatched. Germline V lookup: CDR1 SGHKS, CDR2 YYEKEE (reference sequence). CDR3 bases: TGTGCCAGCAGCTTGGCGGGTGATAACAGGGGACACACAGATACGCAGTATTTT. Encoded protein: CASSLAGDNRGHTDTQYF.

This clonotype was detected ten times or more. V is TRBV19 and J is TRBJ2-1; TRBD2 aligns across 8 bases. CDR1 and CDR2 (germline): LNHDA, SQIVND (reference sequence). This CDR3 has 17 residues. V lost 3 bases, J lost 5 bases, and 12 bases stayed unmatched. The DNA for the CDR3 is TGTGCCAGTAGTATCGGAGGAGGACTAGCCCTAAACAATGAGCAGTTCTTC. The encoded protein is CASSIGGGLALNNEQFF. The full variable domain, with the rest looked up from reference TRBV19 and TRBJ2-1, is DGGITQSPKYLFRKEGQNVTLSCEQNLNHDAMYWYRQDPGQGLRLIYYSQIVNDFQKGDIAEGYSVSREKKESFPLTVTSAQKNPTAFYLCASSIGGGLALNNEQFFGPGTRLTVL.

This chain uses TRBV30 with TRBJ1-2; the D is unclear. Germline loops: CDR1 GTSNPN, CDR2 SVGIG (reference sequence). The CDR3 has 11 residues. V was pared by 3 bases and J by 7 bases, with 9 bases between. DNA of the CDR3: TGTGCCTGGAGAATTAGGACTGGCTACACCTTC. Protein product: CAWRIRTGYTF.

The chain is built from TRBV29-1 and TRBJ1-1; 8 bases match TRBD1. The CDR3 extends over 13 amino acids. J lost 5 bases, V lost 1 base, and 3 bases had no gene match. The germline V gene has CDR1 SQVTM and CDR2 ANQGSEA. In DNA form, the CDR3 reads TGCAGCGTTGAAGTACAGGGGGGGACTGAAGCTTTCTTT. The encoded protein is CSVEVQGGTEAFF. The whole variable domain, filled in from reference TRBV29-1 and TRBJ1-1, reads SAVISQKPSRDICQRGTSLTIQCQVDSQVTMMFWYRQQPGQSLTLIATANQGSEATYESGFVIDKFPISRPNLTFSTLTVSNMSPEDSSIYLCSVEVQGGTEAFFGQGTRLTVV.

There are a few counts of this clonotype. The chain recombines TRBV4-1 with TRBJ2-7; D ambiguous. V was clipped by 1 base and J by 5 bases, with 9 bases between them. This CDR3 region has 13 residues. Germline values: CDR1 MGHRA, CDR2 YSYEKL. CDR3 nucleotide sequence: TGCGCCAGCAGCCAAGCTTGGGCCGACGAGCAGTACTTC. This translates into CASSQAWADEQYF.

This clonotype was picked up a small number of times. J is TRBJ2-1 and V is TRBV11-2; D is unresolved. This CDR3 comprises 11 residues. Trimming removed 5 bases from V and 4 bases from J, with 3 bases in between. Germline assignment: CDR1 SGHAT and CDR2 FQNNGV. The CDR3 here is CASSPYNEQFF. CDR3 coding DNA: TGTGCCAGCAGCCCTTACAATGAGCAGTTCTTC.

The CDR3 DNA follows: TGTGCCAGCAGCTTAGTAGGGGCCCGCTCCTACAATGAGCAGTTCTTC. This codes for CASSLVGARSYNEQFF. V and J are TRBV7-6 and TRBJ2-1, with D perhaps matching TRBD1 (5 bases). The germline CDR1 and CDR2 sequences are SGHVS and FNYEAQ. Trimming pared 1 base from V and 0 bases from J, leaving 10 bases between. This CDR3 spans 16 amino acids.

This clonotype was detected many times. This chain uses TRBV5-6 with TRBJ1-5; D is uncertain. CDR1 is SGHDT and CDR2 is YYEEEE in the germline V gene. CDR3 length: 15 amino acids. The germline V and J ends were trimmed by 0 bases and 1 base, with 8 bases remaining between them. CDR3 sequence reads: CASSLGPVSNQPQHF. The CDR3 coding sequence is TGTGCCAGCAGCTTGGGGCCAGTGAGCAATCAGCCCCAGCATTTT.

The J gene is TRBJ1-5, the V gene TRBV2; D possibly corresponds to TRBD1 (5 bases). Germline values: CDR1 SNHLY, CDR2 FYNNEI. This CDR3 comprises 11 residues. V was shortened by 6 bases and J by 5 bases, with 5 bases between the two germline ends. For the CDR3, the DNA is TGTGCCAGCAGGGGGGATCAGCCCCAGCATTTT. Residues: CASRGDQPQHF.

This clonotype was recorded at least ten times. The rearrangement uses TRBV4-1 and TRBJ1-1; D is ambiguous. Trimming pared 0 bases from V and 5 bases from J, leaving 7 bases between. CDR1 is MGHRA and CDR2 is YSYEKL in the germline V gene. The CDR3 consists of 13 residues. CDR3 in amino acids: CASSQERGTEAFF. The CDR3 DNA sequence: TGCGCCAGCAGCCAAGAACGAGGGACTGAAGCTTTCTTT.

This clonotype has a count of ten or more. The rearrangement links TRBV11-2 to TRBJ2-7, with D maybe TRBD2 (6 bases). V lost 4 bases, J lost 1 base, and 17 bases lay in between. CDR3 length equals 16 residues. The V gene's germline CDR1 is SGHAT and CDR2 FQNNGV. CDR3 nucleotide sequence: TGTGCCAGCAGCTCTTGGACGGGGGTCTCATCCTACGAGCAGTACGTC. Translation gives CASSSWTGVSSYEQYV.

The chain is built from TRBV30 and TRBJ2-7; 14 nucleotides agree with TRBD2. The V gene's germline CDR1 is GTSNPN and CDR2 SVGIG (reference sequence). Trimming removed 4 bases from V and 4 bases from J; junction bases left unmatched: 9. There are 16 residues in the CDR3. As DNA, the CDR3 is TGTGCCTGGATTTGGAGAAGGACTAGCGGGAGGTACGAGCAGTACTTC. Protein: CAWIWRRTSGRYEQYF.